The entry that follows covers one TCR beta chain sequence. This entry belongs to a study of CD8+ T cells in alopecia areata. This sample's treatment: oral pan-JAK inhibitor, 5-10 mg twice daily. In each case, RNA was isolated and then reverse transcribed into cDNA as the sequencing template. Sequencing was performed with immunoSEQ multiplex PCR; in TCRdb, only in-frame clones are kept and a portion is missing. The sample consists of 110,000 to 150,000 clones, roughly 52% of them appearing once. This sample comprised CD8+ T cells sorted from blood, obtained at week 4, from a patient treated with tofacitinib. The sequence derives from a human donor with alopecia areata.

CDR3 bases: TGTGCCTGGAGTGTAACTCGGACTGAAGCTTTCTTT. Translated: CAWSVTRTEAFF. This chain joins TRBV30 and TRBJ1-1; no clear D gene. The CDR3 is 12 amino acids. Deletions cut 0 bases from V and 5 bases from J, with 7 bases between. From germline, CDR1 is GTSNPN and CDR2 SVGIG (reference sequence).